This TCR beta chain appears in the sequencing data of a study of early T cells in non-severe SARS-CoV-2 infection. Study-level information: Chains were unpaired, as sequencing was done on bulk RNA from unsorted whole blood.

This clonotype was recorded many times. Its specificity is unknown. Study-wide results and limits: Sequences matched to VDJdb favored anti-spike CD8 responses, while private and CD4 specificities were missed.

CDR1 is SGHDT, CDR2 YYEEEE, per germline. The CDR3 runs to 13 residues. Trimming took 6 bases from V and 5 from J, leaving 12 bases between them. Molecules of cDNA were individually given unique molecular identifiers that were attached to them. TCRdb analysed the 5' RACE reads with MiXCR anew, one entry per CDR3 protein. The table records tens of thousands of distinct CDR3 sequences, around 10% of them present only once. The sequence was obtained from an adult who was a healthcare worker with PCR-confirmed SARS-CoV-2 infection or an uninfected control (not recorded which). The chain couples TRBV5-6 to TRBJ2-1; tentative D call: TRBD2 (6 bases). The sample taken for sequencing was whole blood. The CDR3 DNA reads as TGTGCCAGCACGGCGGGAAATGACAATGAGCAGTTCTTC. Amino acid sequence: CASTAGNDNEQFF.